This TCR beta chain emerged from a study of blood T cell repertoires in COVID-19. Study-wide background: COVID-19 samples collected from the United States, Italy and Spain covered acute and convalescent phases.

The study drew participants aged about 18 to 89 years from approximately 23 US areas. Assignment of participants to cohorts was predicated upon participant-reported clinical history. In the original workflow: Estimates of nucleated cell counts were drawn from the amplification of reference gene primers. Clones were sequenced by immunoSEQ multiplex PCR, and TCRdb holds only the in-frame ones, with some missing. Clone size and the V and J calls come from that table; the DNA yielded D and trimming. The sample carries 150,000 to 200,000 clones, roughly 88% recorded once. Per germline, CDR1 SEHNR and CDR2 FQNEAQ (reference sequence). Deletions cut 5 bases from V and 1 base from J, with 14 bases between. The CDR3 has 15 residues.

The chain recombines TRBV7-9 with TRBJ1-1, with D tentatively TRBD1 (5 bases). The specimen was PBMCs or T cells enriched from blood (not recorded which). This clonotype originated in a woman in her fifties or sixties who had recovered from COVID-19. The CDR3 loop reads CASSIWTNWNTEAFF. The CDR3 DNA reads as TGTGCCAGCAGCATCTGGACAAATTGGAACACTGAAGCTTTCTTT.